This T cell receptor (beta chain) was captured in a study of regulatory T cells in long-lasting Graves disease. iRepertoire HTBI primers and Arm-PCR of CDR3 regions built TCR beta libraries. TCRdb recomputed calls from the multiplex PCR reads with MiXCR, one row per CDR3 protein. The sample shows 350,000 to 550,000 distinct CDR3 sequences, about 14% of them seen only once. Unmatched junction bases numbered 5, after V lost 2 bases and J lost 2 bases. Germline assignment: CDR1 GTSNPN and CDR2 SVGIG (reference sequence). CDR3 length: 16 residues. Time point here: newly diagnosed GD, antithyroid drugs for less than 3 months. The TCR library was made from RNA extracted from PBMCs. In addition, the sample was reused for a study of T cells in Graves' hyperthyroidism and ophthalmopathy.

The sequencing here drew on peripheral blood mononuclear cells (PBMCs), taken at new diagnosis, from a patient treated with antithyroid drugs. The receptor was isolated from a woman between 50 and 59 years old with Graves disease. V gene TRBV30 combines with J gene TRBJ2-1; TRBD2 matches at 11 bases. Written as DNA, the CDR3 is TGTGCCTGGAGTCGACTAGCGGGATTCACCTACAATGAGCAGTTCTTC. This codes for CAWSRLAGFTYNEQFF.